These 4 T cell receptor beta chains share one sample of origin, sequenced in a study of OX40 agonist ivuxolimab in advanced cancers. The library relied on the immunoSEQ multiplex PCR assay. The source is immuneACCESS, and TCRdb retained only in-frame sequences with V and J called. Part of the clones is not carried over; for the studies checked, unresolved V genes explain less than half of this, and the remainder is unexplained. This sample is represented by about 64,000 clones; about 85% of them were singletons. Roughly 0.67% of the sample is in the top ten clones. Sequencing used CD4+ or CD8+ T cells sorted from blood, obtained in a trial of the OX40 agonist ivuxolimab. Receptors originate from an adult with an advanced solid tumor such as melanoma, head and neck, liver or kidney cancer.

This clone was counted a single time. The chain carries TRBV4-1 and TRBJ1-1, with 9 bases aligning to TRBD1. CDR3 length: 16 residues. J was trimmed by 4 bases and V by 1 base; bases with no gene match: 7. Germline V gene data show CDR1 as MGHRA and CDR2 as YSYEKL. The CDR3 DNA reads as TGCGCCAGCAGCCAAGCGGCGACAGGGGGAAGCACTGAAGCTTTCTTT. It specifies CASSQAATGGSTEAFF.

The rearrangement links TRBV4-2 to TRBJ2-7; D is ambiguous. Per the germline V gene, CDR1 is LGHNA and CDR2 is YNFKEQ. The CDR3 runs 12 residues. V lost 7 bases, J lost 0 bases, and 7 bases lay in between. The CDR3 nucleotides read TGTGCCAGCAAAGGAAGCTCCTACGAGCAGTACTTC. Translation: CASKGSSYEQYF.

The CDR3 loop is CASSDPGLPGNEQFF. CDR3 nucleotide sequence: TGCGCCAGCAGTGACCCGGGGCTCCCGGGGAATGAGCAGTTCTTC. The chain recombines TRBV10-1 with TRBJ2-1, with D perhaps matching TRBD1 or TRBD2 (5 bases each). Germline V gene data show CDR1 as WNHNN and CDR2 as SYGVQD (reference sequence). The V gene lost 3 bases and the J gene lost 7 bases, with 16 bases spanning the gap. There are 15 residues in the CDR3.

The V call is TRBV6-1, the J call TRBJ1-1; D is unresolved. CDR3 length: 16 amino acids. The germline V gene encodes CDR1 MNHNS and CDR2 SASEGT. Between the trimmed V and J ends, which lost 0 bases and 1 base, there was a span of 12 bases. Here the CDR3 DNA reads TGTGCCAGCAGTGAAGCCATATGGCAGGCGAACACTGAAGCTTTCTTT. Its translation is CASSEAIWQANTEAFF.